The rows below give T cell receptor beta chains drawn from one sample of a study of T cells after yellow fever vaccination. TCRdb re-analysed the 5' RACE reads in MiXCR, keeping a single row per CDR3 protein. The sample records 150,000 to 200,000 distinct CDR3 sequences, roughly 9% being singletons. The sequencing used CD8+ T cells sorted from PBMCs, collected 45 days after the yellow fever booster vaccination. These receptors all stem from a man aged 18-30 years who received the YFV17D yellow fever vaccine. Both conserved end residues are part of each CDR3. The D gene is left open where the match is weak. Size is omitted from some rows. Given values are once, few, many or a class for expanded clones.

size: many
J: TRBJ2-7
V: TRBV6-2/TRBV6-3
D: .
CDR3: CASSYSSEQYF
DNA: TGTGCCAGCAGTTACTCCTCCGAGCAGTACTTC

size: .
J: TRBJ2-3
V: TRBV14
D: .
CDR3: CASSQEGGGFGDTQYF
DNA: TGTGCCAGCAGCCAAGAAGGGGGGGGATTCGGAGATACGCAGTATTTT

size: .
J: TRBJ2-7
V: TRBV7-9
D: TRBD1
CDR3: CASQQGIRDEQYF
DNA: TGTGCCAGCCAACAGGGGATAAGGGACGAGCAGTACTTC

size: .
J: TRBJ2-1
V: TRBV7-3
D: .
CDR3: CASSVPRVAHNEQFF
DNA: TGTGCCAGCAGCGTCCCTAGGGTAGCTCACAATGAGCAGTTCTTC

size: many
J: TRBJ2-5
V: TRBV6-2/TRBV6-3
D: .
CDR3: CASSYLVEQETQYF
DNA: TGTGCCAGCAGTTACCTGGTGGAACAAGAGACCCAGTACTTC

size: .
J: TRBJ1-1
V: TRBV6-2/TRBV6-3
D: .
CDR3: CASSYFDGGTEAFF
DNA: TGTGCCAGCAGTTATTTCGATGGGGGGACTGAAGCTTTCTTT

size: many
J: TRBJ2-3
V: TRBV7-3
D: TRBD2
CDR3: CASSAKTSGADTQYF
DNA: TGTGCCAGCAGCGCGAAGACTAGCGGGGCGGATACGCAGTATTTT

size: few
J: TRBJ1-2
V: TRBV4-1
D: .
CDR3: CATTDSLGYGYTF
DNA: TGCGCCACCACGGACAGCCTTGGGTATGGCTACACCTTC

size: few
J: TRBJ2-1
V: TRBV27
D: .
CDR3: CASSLIDGGPYNEQFF
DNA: TGTGCCAGCAGTTTAATAGACGGGGGTCCCTACAATGAGCAGTTCTTC

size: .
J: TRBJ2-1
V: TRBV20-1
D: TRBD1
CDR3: CSAIPGQAYNEQFF
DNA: TGCAGTGCTATACCGGGACAGGCATACAATGAGCAGTTCTTC

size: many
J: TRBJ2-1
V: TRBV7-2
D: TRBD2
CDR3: CASSNLAGGHNEQFF
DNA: TGTGCCAGCAGCAATCTAGCGGGGGGGCACAATGAGCAGTTCTTC

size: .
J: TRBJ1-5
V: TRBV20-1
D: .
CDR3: CSATPTEYSNQPQHF
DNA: TGCAGTGCTACCCCGACAGAGTATAGCAATCAGCCCCAGCATTTT

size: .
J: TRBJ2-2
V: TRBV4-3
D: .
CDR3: CASSHLVDRELFF
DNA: TGCGCCAGCAGCCATTTGGTTGATAGGGAGCTGTTTTTT

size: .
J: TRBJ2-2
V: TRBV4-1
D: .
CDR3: CASSQEGWAAGELFF
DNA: TGCGCCAGCAGCCAAGAAGGTTGGGCGGCCGGGGAGCTGTTTTTT

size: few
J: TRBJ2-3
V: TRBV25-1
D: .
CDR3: CASSEEGGRIDTQYF
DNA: TGTGCCAGCAGTGAGGAGGGGGGGCGGATAGATACGCAGTATTTT

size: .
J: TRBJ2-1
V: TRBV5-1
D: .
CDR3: CASSLTWGEEQFF
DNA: TGCGCCAGCAGCTTGACCTGGGGGGAAGAGCAGTTCTTC

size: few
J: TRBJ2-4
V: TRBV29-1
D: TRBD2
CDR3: CSVEDGRDVVENIQYF
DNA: TGCAGCGTTGAAGACGGGAGGGATGTTGTGGAAAACATTCAGTACTTC

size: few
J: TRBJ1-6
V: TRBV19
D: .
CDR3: CASSPGQSGIYPLHF
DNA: TGTGCCAGTAGTCCCGGACAGTCGGGCATTTATCCCCTCCACTTT

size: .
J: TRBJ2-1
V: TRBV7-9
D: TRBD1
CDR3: CASRDRVDGEQFF
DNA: TGTGCCAGCAGGGACAGGGTTGATGGTGAGCAGTTCTTC

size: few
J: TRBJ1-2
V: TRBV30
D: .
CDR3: CAWSGGGNYGYTF
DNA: TGTGCCTGGAGTGGAGGGGGAAACTATGGCTACACCTTC

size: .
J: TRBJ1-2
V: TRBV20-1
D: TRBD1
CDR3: CSAEGQGLGGYTF
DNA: TGCAGTGCGGAGGGACAGGGGCTAGGTGGCTACACCTTC

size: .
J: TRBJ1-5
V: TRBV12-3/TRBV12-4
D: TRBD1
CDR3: CASSLPGGLQPQHF
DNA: TGTGCCAGCAGTTTGCCAGGGGGCTTGCAGCCCCAGCATTTT

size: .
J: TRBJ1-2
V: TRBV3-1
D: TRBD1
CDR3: CASTQQGLAGFYTF
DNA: TGTGCCAGCACTCAACAGGGGTTAGCCGGTTTCTACACCTTC

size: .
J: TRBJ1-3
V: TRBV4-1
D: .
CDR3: CASSQGRISGNTIYF
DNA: TGCGCCAGCAGCCAAGGGCGGATCTCTGGAAACACCATATATTTT

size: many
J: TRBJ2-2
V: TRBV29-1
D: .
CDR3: CSVVGASTGELFF
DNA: TGCAGCGTTGTTGGGGCGAGCACCGGGGAGCTGTTTTTT

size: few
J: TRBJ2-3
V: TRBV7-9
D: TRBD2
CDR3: CASNGGSADTQYF
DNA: TGTGCTTCAAACGGGGGGTCAGCAGATACGCAGTATTTT